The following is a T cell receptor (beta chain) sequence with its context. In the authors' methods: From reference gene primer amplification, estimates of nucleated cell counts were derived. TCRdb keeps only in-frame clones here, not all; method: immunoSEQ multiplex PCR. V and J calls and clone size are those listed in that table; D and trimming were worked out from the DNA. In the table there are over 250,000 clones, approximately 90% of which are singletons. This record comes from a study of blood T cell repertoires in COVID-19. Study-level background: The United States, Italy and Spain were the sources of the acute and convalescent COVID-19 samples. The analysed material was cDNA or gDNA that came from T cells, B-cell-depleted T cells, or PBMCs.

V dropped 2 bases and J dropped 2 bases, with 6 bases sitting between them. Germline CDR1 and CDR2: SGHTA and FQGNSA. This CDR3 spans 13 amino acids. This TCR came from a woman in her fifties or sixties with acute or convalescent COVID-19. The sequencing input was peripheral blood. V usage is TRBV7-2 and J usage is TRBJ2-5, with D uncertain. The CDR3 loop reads CASSLWRQETQYF. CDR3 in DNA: TGTGCCAGCAGCTTATGGCGGCAAGAGACCCAGTACTTC.